This T cell receptor (beta chain) was retrieved from a study of OX40 agonist ivuxolimab in advanced cancers. Across the whole study: Patients received ivuxolimab, an intravenous treatment, every 2 weeks at 0.01 to 10 mg/kg. Three patients had partial responses: one hepatocellular carcinoma, two cutaneous melanoma.

Study-wide points: In the 0.1 to 3.0 mg/kg range, CD4+ and CD8+ blood T cells had expanded clonally by week 6. Expanded clones belonging to CD8+ T cells outnumbered, on average, those of CD4+.

Method: immunoSEQ multiplex PCR; TCRdb's copy keeps in-frame clones and lacks some. The sample shows some 95,000 clones, around 92% of them seen only once. This clone was detected once. The antigen remains undetermined. One end of the junction does not line up with germline, which may come from a read error. Per germline, CDR1 MNHNY and CDR2 SVGAGI (reference sequence). This CDR3 is 11 amino acids long. This TCR was recovered from an adult with an advanced solid tumor such as melanoma, head and neck, liver or kidney cancer. The gene calls are TRBV6-6 and TRBJ2-1; 14 bases are a match to TRBD2. The sequencing used CD4+ or CD8+ T cells sorted from blood, collected in a trial of the OX40 agonist ivuxolimab. CDR3 sequence reads: CASSSTSGGVF. The CDR3 nucleotides read TGTGCCAGCAGTTCGACTAGCGGGGGGGTCTTC.